This is a list of T cell receptor beta chains from one sample in a study of post-analysis software for immune sequencing data. One entry per CDR3 protein results from TCRdb running MiXCR on the PCR reads. The data show some 500,000 distinct CDR3 sequences, under 55% seen once. Sequenced input: blood. The receptor source for this set is a girl aged 5 to 17 with multiple sclerosis. Both conserved end residues are part of each CDR3. A D gene is named only where the DNA matches it firmly. Rows may omit the clone size; those that give it use once, few, many or a size class.

NA	TRBV5-5	NA	TRBJ1-4	14	CASSWGAVNEKLFF	TGTGCCAGCAGCTGGGGGGCTGTTAATGAAAAACTGTTTTTT
few	TRBV7-9	NA	TRBJ2-6	14	CASSSLFGANVLTF	TGTGCCAGCAGCTCCCTGTTTGGGGCCAACGTCCTGACTTTC
NA	TRBV5-5	NA	TRBJ2-5	12	CASRKTDAEQYF	TGTGCCAGCAGGAAGACCGACGCGGAGCAGTACTTC
NA	TRBV15	NA	TRBJ1-5	15	CATSGHRGSGQPQHF	TGTGCCACCAGCGGTCATAGGGGGTCAGGGCAGCCCCAGCATTTT
NA	TRBV6-1	NA	TRBJ1-1	10	CASFNTEAFF	TGTGCCAGTTTTAACACTGAAGCTTTCTTT
NA	TRBV4-1	TRBD2	TRBJ2-1	15	CASSPTSGGGNEQFF	TGCGCCAGCAGCCCCACTAGCGGGGGAGGGAATGAGCAGTTCTTC
NA	TRBV5-5	NA	TRBJ2-7	16	CASTENRASFNHEQYF	TGTGCCAGCACCGAAAATCGGGCTAGCTTCAATCACGAGCAGTACTTC
NA	TRBV20-1	NA	TRBJ1-5	13	CSARVREDQPQHF	TGCAGTGCTAGGGTAAGGGAGGATCAGCCCCAGCATTTT
NA	TRBV5-1	NA	TRBJ2-3	14	CASSLFARADTQYF	TGCGCCAGCAGCTTGTTTGCCAGGGCAGATACGCAGTATTTT
NA	TRBV5-1	TRBD1	TRBJ1-1	17	CASSLAGTGVTNTEAFF	TGCGCCAGCAGCTTGGCTGGGACAGGGGTTACGAACACTGAAGCTTTCTTT